Reported below is one T cell receptor (beta chain). The source of the sample is a study of blood T cell repertoires in COVID-19. The assay was immunoSEQ multiplex PCR, and TCRdb's table has in-frame clones only and misses some. The repertoire holds about 280,000 clones, about 89% seen once, with about 4.6% in the top ten. This clonotype was obtained from a man between 35 and 55 years old with acute or convalescent COVID-19. The specimen was peripheral blood.

The CDR3 region is CASSQELAGELYEQYF. In nucleotides, the CDR3 is TGTGCCAGCAGCCAGGAACTAGCGGGGGAACTCTACGAGCAGTACTTC. The rearrangement uses TRBV4-2 and TRBJ2-7; 11 bases map to TRBD2. Trimming took 3 bases from V and 3 from J; bases not matched to a gene: 7. The CDR3 totals 16 residues. CDR1 LGHNA and CDR2 YNFKEQ come from the germline V gene.